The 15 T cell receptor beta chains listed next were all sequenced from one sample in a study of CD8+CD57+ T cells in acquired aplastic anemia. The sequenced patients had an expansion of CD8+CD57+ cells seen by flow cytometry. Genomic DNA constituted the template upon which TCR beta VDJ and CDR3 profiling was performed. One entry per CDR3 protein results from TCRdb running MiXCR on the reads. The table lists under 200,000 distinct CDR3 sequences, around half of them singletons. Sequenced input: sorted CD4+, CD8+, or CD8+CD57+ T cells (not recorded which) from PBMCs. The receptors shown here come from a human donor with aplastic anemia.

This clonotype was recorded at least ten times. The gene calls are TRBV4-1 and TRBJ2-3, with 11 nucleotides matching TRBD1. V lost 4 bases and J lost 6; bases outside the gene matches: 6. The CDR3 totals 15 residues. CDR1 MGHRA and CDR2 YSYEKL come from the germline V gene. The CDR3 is CASSLTGQGVDTQYF. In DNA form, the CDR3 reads TGCGCCAGCAGCCTCACGGGACAGGGGGTGGATACGCAGTATTTT.

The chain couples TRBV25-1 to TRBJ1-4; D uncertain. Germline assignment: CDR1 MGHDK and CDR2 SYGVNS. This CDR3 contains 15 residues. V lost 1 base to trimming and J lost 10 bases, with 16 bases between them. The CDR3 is CASSELGGERTKLFF. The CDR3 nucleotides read TGTGCCAGCAGTGAATTGGGCGGGGAGCGTACAAAACTGTTTTTT.

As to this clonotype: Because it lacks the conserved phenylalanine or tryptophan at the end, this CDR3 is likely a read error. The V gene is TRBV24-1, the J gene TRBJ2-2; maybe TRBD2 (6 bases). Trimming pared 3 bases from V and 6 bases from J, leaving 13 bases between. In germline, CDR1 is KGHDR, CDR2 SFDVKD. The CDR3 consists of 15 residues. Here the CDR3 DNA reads TGTGCCACCAGTGATCCAGGGACGGGAGCCGGGGAGCTGTTTCTT. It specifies CATSDPGTGAGELFL.

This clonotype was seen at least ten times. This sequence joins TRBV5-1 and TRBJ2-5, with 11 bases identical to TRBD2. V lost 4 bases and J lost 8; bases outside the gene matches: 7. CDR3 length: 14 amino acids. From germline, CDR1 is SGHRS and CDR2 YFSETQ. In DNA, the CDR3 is TGCGCCAGCAGCCCAGGGACTAGCGGAGAAACCCAGTACTTC. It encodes CASSPGTSGETQYF.

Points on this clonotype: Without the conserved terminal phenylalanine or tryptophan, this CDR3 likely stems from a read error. CDR3 sequence reads: CASSMIRAENQPQHL. CDR3 nucleotide sequence: TGTGCCAGTAGTATGATTAGGGCAGAGAATCAGCCCCAGCATCTT. V and J are TRBV19 and TRBJ1-5; D remains unclear. CDR3 length equals 15 residues. Trimming shortened V by 3 bases and J by 4 bases, and 13 bases separated the two germline ends. CDR1 and CDR2 (germline): LNHDA, SQIVND (reference sequence).

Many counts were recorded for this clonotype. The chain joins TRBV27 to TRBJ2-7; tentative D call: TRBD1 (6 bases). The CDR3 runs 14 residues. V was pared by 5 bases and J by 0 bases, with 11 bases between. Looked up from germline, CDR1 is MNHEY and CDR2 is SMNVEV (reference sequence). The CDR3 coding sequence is TGTGCCAGCAGTAGAACAGGGTTCTCCTACGAGCAGTACTTC. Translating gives CASSRTGFSYEQYF.

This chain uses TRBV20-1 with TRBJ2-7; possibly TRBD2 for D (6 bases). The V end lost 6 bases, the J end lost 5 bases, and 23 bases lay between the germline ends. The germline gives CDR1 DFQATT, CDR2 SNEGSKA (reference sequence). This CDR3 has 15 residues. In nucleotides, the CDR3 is TGCAGTGCCGCACTTAGTAGCGGAGGCGGGAACGAGCAGTACTTC. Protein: CSAALSSGGGNEQYF.

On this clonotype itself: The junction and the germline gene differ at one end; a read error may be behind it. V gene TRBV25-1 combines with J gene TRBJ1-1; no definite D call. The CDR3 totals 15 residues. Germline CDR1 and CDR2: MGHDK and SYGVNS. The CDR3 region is CARDDSWPLNAEAFF. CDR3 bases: TGTGCTAGAGATGACTCCTGGCCCCTGAACGCTGAAGCTTTCTTT.

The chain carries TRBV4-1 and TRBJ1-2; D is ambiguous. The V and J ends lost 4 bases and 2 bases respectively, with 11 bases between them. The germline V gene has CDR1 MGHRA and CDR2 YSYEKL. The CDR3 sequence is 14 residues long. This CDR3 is CASSPIPRNYGYTF. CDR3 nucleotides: TGCGCCAGCAGCCCCATCCCACGAAACTATGGCTACACCTTC.

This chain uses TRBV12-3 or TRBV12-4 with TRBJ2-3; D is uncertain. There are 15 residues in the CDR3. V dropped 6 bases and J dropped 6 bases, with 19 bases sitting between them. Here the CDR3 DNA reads TGTGCCAGCAGCCCGGTCTTGGGTGGTCAGGATACGCAGTATTTT. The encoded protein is CASSPVLGGQDTQYF.

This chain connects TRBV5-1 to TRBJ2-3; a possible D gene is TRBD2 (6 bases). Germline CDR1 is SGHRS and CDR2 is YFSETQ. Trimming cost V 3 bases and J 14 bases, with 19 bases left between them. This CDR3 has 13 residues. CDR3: CASSYREARGRYF. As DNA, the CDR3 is TGCGCCAGCAGCTATAGGGAGGCCCGAGGACGGTATTTT.

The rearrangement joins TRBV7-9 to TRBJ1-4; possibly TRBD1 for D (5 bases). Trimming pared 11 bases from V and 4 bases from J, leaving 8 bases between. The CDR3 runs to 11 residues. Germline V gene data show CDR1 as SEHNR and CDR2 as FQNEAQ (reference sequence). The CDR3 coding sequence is TGTGCCTTCGGGGGTAATGAAAAACTGTTTTTT. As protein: CAFGGNEKLFF.

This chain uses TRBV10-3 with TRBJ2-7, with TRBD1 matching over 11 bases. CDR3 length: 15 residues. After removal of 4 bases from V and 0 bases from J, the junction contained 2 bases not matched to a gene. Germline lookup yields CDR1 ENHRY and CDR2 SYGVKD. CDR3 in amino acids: CAISGGTGGSYEQYF. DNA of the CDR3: TGTGCCATCAGTGGTGGGACAGGGGGCTCCTACGAGCAGTACTTC.

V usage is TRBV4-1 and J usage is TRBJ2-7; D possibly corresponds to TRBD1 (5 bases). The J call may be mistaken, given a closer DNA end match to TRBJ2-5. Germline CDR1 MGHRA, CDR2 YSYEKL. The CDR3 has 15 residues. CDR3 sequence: CASSQDWRQRETQYF. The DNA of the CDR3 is TGCGCCAGCAGCCAAGATTGGAGACAGAGGGAGACCCAGTACTTC.

The CDR3 region has the DNA TGTGCCACCAGCAGAGAAGGGGTATCCTACGAGCAGTACTTC. Its protein product is CATSREGVSYEQYF. The chain is built from TRBV15 and TRBJ2-7, with D perhaps TRBD1 (5 bases). Looked up from germline, CDR1 is LNHNV and CDR2 is YYDKDF (reference sequence). V lost 0 bases and J 1 base, leaving 7 bases between the germline ends. CDR3 length: 14 residues.